Listed below are T cell receptor beta chains from one sample, sequenced in a study of T cells after posttransplantation cyclophosphamide. Some clones are missing from TCRdb's copy, which holds only in-frame ones; the method was immunoSEQ multiplex PCR. The data hold some 37,000 clones, with around 80% observed a single time. The input for sequencing was CD4+ T cells sorted from blood, taken approximately 2,000 days after a stem cell transplant with posttransplant cyclophosphamide. Receptors were obtained from a female patient aged 40 to 50 who received an allogeneic stem cell transplant from a related donor, was CMV-positive, and had no GVHD. Some T cells may arise from the graft donor. CDR3s include the opening cysteine and the closing phenylalanine or tryptophan. The D gene is left open where the match is weak. Clone size, where shown, is once, few, many, or a class for clones that have expanded.

d_call: TRBD2; v_call: TRBV5-6; clone_size: NA; j_call: TRBJ2-1; cdr3_nt: TGTGCCAGCAGCTTTCTAGCGGGGGGGCCCTACAATGAGCAGTTCTTC; cdr3_aa: CASSFLAGGPYNEQFF
d_call: NA; v_call: TRBV5-1; clone_size: NA; j_call: TRBJ2-1; cdr3_nt: TGCGCCAGCAGCTTTGGTCTTAGCGACAATGAGCAGTTCTTC; cdr3_aa: CASSFGLSDNEQFF
d_call: TRBD1; v_call: TRBV5-1; clone_size: NA; j_call: TRBJ2-2; cdr3_nt: TGCGCCAGCAGCGGGACAGGGACGGGCACCGGGGAGCTGTTTTTT; cdr3_aa: CASSGTGTGTGELFF
d_call: TRBD1; v_call: TRBV28; clone_size: NA; j_call: TRBJ2-4; cdr3_nt: TGTGCCAGCAGCTTACAGGGGATCATAGCCAAAAACATTCAGTACTTC; cdr3_aa: CASSLQGIIAKNIQYF
d_call: NA; v_call: TRBV27; clone_size: NA; j_call: TRBJ2-7; cdr3_nt: TGTGCCAGCAGGGGGAGCAACAGGGCCTACGAGCAGTACTTC; cdr3_aa: CASRGSNRAYEQYF
d_call: NA; v_call: TRBV6-6; clone_size: NA; j_call: TRBJ2-7; cdr3_nt: TGTGCCAGCAGTCTGGGACACCTCTACGAGCAGTACTTC; cdr3_aa: CASSLGHLYEQYF
d_call: TRBD1; v_call: TRBV5-1; clone_size: NA; j_call: TRBJ1-2; cdr3_nt: TGCGCCAGCAGCTTGTACAGGGGAAACTATGGCTACACCTTC; cdr3_aa: CASSLYRGNYGYTF
d_call: TRBD1; v_call: TRBV6-6; clone_size: NA; j_call: TRBJ1-2; cdr3_nt: TGTGCCAGCCAAACAGGGGGCCGTGGCTACACCTTC; cdr3_aa: CASQTGGRGYTF
d_call: NA; v_call: TRBV21-1; clone_size: NA; j_call: TRBJ2-3; cdr3_nt: TGTGCCAGCAGCTCCCCGGACTTCACAGATACGCAGTATTTT; cdr3_aa: CASSSPDFTDTQYF
d_call: NA; v_call: TRBV28; clone_size: NA; j_call: TRBJ1-6; cdr3_nt: TGTGCCAGCAGTTTGTTGAACAGGGTTTCACCCCTCCACTTT; cdr3_aa: CASSLLNRVSPLHF
d_call: NA; v_call: TRBV6-5; clone_size: NA; j_call: TRBJ1-4; cdr3_nt: TGTGCCATCAGTGAGTCGTACGAGAGTTCTATCCTGTTTTTT; cdr3_aa: CAISESYESSILFF
d_call: NA; v_call: TRBV19; clone_size: NA; j_call: TRBJ2-5; cdr3_nt: TGTGCCAGTAGGCCAGCGGACAGAATAGATAAGACCCAGTACTTC; cdr3_aa: CASRPADRIDKTQYF
d_call: NA; v_call: TRBV29-1; clone_size: NA; j_call: TRBJ1-1; cdr3_nt: TGCAGCGACGACGGGGGGAACACTGAAGCTTTCTTT; cdr3_aa: CSDDGGNTEAFF
d_call: NA; v_call: TRBV9; clone_size: NA; j_call: TRBJ2-3; cdr3_nt: TGTGCCAGCAGCACCGGACAGAACACAGATACGCAGTATTTT; cdr3_aa: CASSTGQNTDTQYF
d_call: TRBD2; v_call: TRBV28; clone_size: NA; j_call: TRBJ2-1; cdr3_nt: TGTGCCAGCAGTTTATGGTTAGCGGGGGGGCCGGGGAATGAGCAGTTCTTC; cdr3_aa: CASSLWLAGGPGNEQFF
d_call: NA; v_call: TRBV14; clone_size: NA; j_call: TRBJ2-4; cdr3_nt: TGTGCCAGCAGCCTGAGGGGGGGTGGAAACATTCAGTACTTC; cdr3_aa: CASSLRGGGNIQYF
d_call: TRBD1; v_call: TRBV6-1; clone_size: NA; j_call: TRBJ1-6; cdr3_nt: TGTGCCAGCAGTGATAGACAGGGAAATTCACCCCTCCACTTT; cdr3_aa: CASSDRQGNSPLHF
d_call: TRBD1; v_call: TRBV7-2; clone_size: NA; j_call: TRBJ1-2; cdr3_nt: TGTGCCAGCAGCTTAGCTCGGACAGGGGTCGACTATGGCTACACCTTC; cdr3_aa: CASSLARTGVDYGYTF
d_call: TRBD1; v_call: TRBV12-5; clone_size: NA; j_call: TRBJ2-5; cdr3_nt: TGTGCTAGTGGTCGGGGACAGCCAGGTCAAGAGACCCAGTACTTC; cdr3_aa: CASGRGQPGQETQYF
d_call: TRBD1; v_call: TRBV6-6; clone_size: NA; j_call: TRBJ2-2; cdr3_nt: TGTGCCAGCAGTTACGGAAACAGGGGCGGTGGGGAGCTGTTTTTT; cdr3_aa: CASSYGNRGGGELFF
d_call: TRBD2; v_call: TRBV10-3; clone_size: NA; j_call: TRBJ2-1; cdr3_nt: TGTGCCATCACCTTTAGCGGGGGCGGCTCCTACAATGAGCAGTTCTTC; cdr3_aa: CAITFSGGGSYNEQFF
d_call: TRBD1; v_call: TRBV27; clone_size: NA; j_call: TRBJ2-3; cdr3_nt: TGTGCCAGCAGTCTCCAGGGGGCCCAAGATACGCAGTATTTT; cdr3_aa: CASSLQGAQDTQYF
d_call: TRBD1; v_call: TRBV7-6; clone_size: NA; j_call: TRBJ1-4; cdr3_nt: TGTGCCAGCAGCTTAGGTCCGGGACAGCCAAATGAAAAACTGTTTTTT; cdr3_aa: CASSLGPGQPNEKLFF
d_call: NA; v_call: TRBV18; clone_size: NA; j_call: TRBJ2-7; cdr3_nt: TGTGCCAGCTCACCACCTAACCGGGCCTACGAGCAGTACTTC; cdr3_aa: CASSPPNRAYEQYF
d_call: TRBD2; v_call: TRBV15; clone_size: once; j_call: TRBJ2-7; cdr3_nt: TGTGCCACCAGCGGCGGGGGTGTAGACGAGCAGTACTTC; cdr3_aa: CATSGGGVDEQYF
d_call: NA; v_call: TRBV5-1; clone_size: NA; j_call: TRBJ2-5; cdr3_nt: TGCGCCAGCAGCACACAGAGCCAAGAGACCCAGTACTTC; cdr3_aa: CASSTQSQETQYF
d_call: NA; v_call: TRBV9; clone_size: NA; j_call: TRBJ1-4; cdr3_nt: TGTGCCAGCAGCGCTCAGGGAGGGACTAATGAAAAACTGTTTTTT; cdr3_aa: CASSAQGGTNEKLFF
d_call: NA; v_call: TRBV4-3; clone_size: NA; j_call: TRBJ2-3; cdr3_nt: TGCGCCAGCAGCCAAGAGCCTGTGAAGGGAGCGGCAGATACGCAGTATTTT; cdr3_aa: CASSQEPVKGAADTQYF
d_call: TRBD1; v_call: TRBV9; clone_size: NA; j_call: TRBJ2-3; cdr3_nt: TGTGCCAGCAGCGTTACCGGGACAGGGGCTACCCAGGCGCAGTATTTT; cdr3_aa: CASSVTGTGATQAQYF
d_call: TRBD1; v_call: TRBV28; clone_size: NA; j_call: TRBJ1-1; cdr3_nt: TGTGCCAGCAGGACAGGGGGAATTGGGAACACTGAAGCTTTCTTT; cdr3_aa: CASRTGGIGNTEAFF
d_call: TRBD1; v_call: TRBV6-1; clone_size: NA; j_call: TRBJ2-1; cdr3_nt: TGTGCCAGCAGTGGGACAGGGTGGGAGCAGTTCTTC; cdr3_aa: CASSGTGWEQFF
d_call: NA; v_call: TRBV6-6; clone_size: NA; j_call: TRBJ2-1; cdr3_nt: TGTGCCAGCAGTTACACACTACAGGGGAGGAATGAGCAGTTCTTC; cdr3_aa: CASSYTLQGRNEQFF
d_call: TRBD1; v_call: TRBV19; clone_size: few; j_call: TRBJ1-1; cdr3_nt: TGTGCCAGTAGTCGGGACAGTCACGAAGCTTTCTTT; cdr3_aa: CASSRDSHEAFF
d_call: NA; v_call: TRBV6-5; clone_size: NA; j_call: TRBJ2-5; cdr3_nt: TGTGCCAGCAGTTACTCGAATGGGGCCTTGACCCAGTACTTC; cdr3_aa: CASSYSNGALTQYF
d_call: NA; v_call: TRBV6-1; clone_size: NA; j_call: TRBJ2-1; cdr3_nt: TGTGCCAGCAGTGGAACTGGCCCACAGGGTAAGGTTTTGGGATACAATGAGCAGTTCTTC; cdr3_aa: CASSGTGPQGKVLGYNEQFF
d_call: NA; v_call: TRBV9; clone_size: NA; j_call: TRBJ2-3; cdr3_nt: TGTGCCAGCAGCGTAAGGGAGACCCGATCCACAGATACGCAGTATTTT; cdr3_aa: CASSVRETRSTDTQYF
d_call: NA; v_call: TRBV6-5; clone_size: NA; j_call: TRBJ1-2; cdr3_nt: TGTGCCAGCAGTTATGGCTTTAGGGGAATTGGGAATGGCTACACCTTC; cdr3_aa: CASSYGFRGIGNGYTF
d_call: TRBD2; v_call: TRBV19; clone_size: NA; j_call: TRBJ2-5; cdr3_nt: TGTGCCAGTAGTCCGGGGGGCCAAGAGACCCAGTACTTC; cdr3_aa: CASSPGGQETQYF
d_call: NA; v_call: TRBV14; clone_size: few; j_call: TRBJ1-2; cdr3_nt: TGTGCCAGCAGCCAATTTAGTACGGGCTACACCTTC; cdr3_aa: CASSQFSTGYTF
d_call: TRBD1; v_call: TRBV5-1; clone_size: NA; j_call: TRBJ2-2; cdr3_nt: TGCGCCAGCAGCAGGACAGGGGGCACCGGGGAGCTGTTTTTT; cdr3_aa: CASSRTGGTGELFF
d_call: NA; v_call: TRBV28; clone_size: NA; j_call: TRBJ1-6; cdr3_nt: TGTGCCAGCGCGAGGAATTCACCCCTCCACTTT; cdr3_aa: CASARNSPLHF
d_call: TRBD2; v_call: TRBV7-3; clone_size: few; j_call: TRBJ2-1; cdr3_nt: TGTGCCAGCAGCTCACGACTAGCGGGGCTCTACAATGAGCAGTTCTTC; cdr3_aa: CASSSRLAGLYNEQFF
d_call: NA; v_call: TRBV11-2; clone_size: NA; j_call: TRBJ1-3; cdr3_nt: TGTGCCAGCAGCTTCCCCCGGGGGGGCGCAGCTACAGGAAACACCATATATTTT; cdr3_aa: CASSFPRGGAATGNTIYF
d_call: TRBD2; v_call: TRBV19; clone_size: NA; j_call: TRBJ2-5; cdr3_nt: TGTGCCAGTAGTAACGGGGGGTCCCAAGAGACCCAGTACTTC; cdr3_aa: CASSNGGSQETQYF
d_call: NA; v_call: TRBV19; clone_size: NA; j_call: TRBJ2-1; cdr3_nt: TGTGCCAGTAGTACCATACCTCGGGACACATACAATGAGCAGTTCTTC; cdr3_aa: CASSTIPRDTYNEQFF
d_call: NA; v_call: TRBV5-1; clone_size: NA; j_call: TRBJ2-5; cdr3_nt: TGCGCCAGCAGCCTTTGGACAGACCAAGAGACCCAGTACTTC; cdr3_aa: CASSLWTDQETQYF
d_call: TRBD1; v_call: TRBV29-1; clone_size: NA; j_call: TRBJ2-7; cdr3_nt: TGCAGCGTGCTCGGACAGGGGGCCTACGAGCAGTACTTC; cdr3_aa: CSVLGQGAYEQYF
d_call: NA; v_call: TRBV29-1; clone_size: once; j_call: TRBJ2-3; cdr3_nt: TGCAGCGCCGGGACAAGGGCCACAGATACGCAGTATTTT; cdr3_aa: CSAGTRATDTQYF
d_call: TRBD2; v_call: TRBV5-6; clone_size: once; j_call: TRBJ2-7; cdr3_nt: TGTGCCAGCAGCCGGGGGGCTAGCGGGGGGGGTTACGAGCAGTACTTC; cdr3_aa: CASSRGASGGGYEQYF
d_call: TRBD1; v_call: TRBV5-1; clone_size: NA; j_call: TRBJ2-5; cdr3_nt: TGCGCCAGCAGCCCCGGGACAGGGGGGCAAGAGACCCAGTACTTC; cdr3_aa: CASSPGTGGQETQYF
d_call: NA; v_call: TRBV6-1; clone_size: NA; j_call: TRBJ2-7; cdr3_nt: TGTGCCAGCAGTGAATCTTTATACGAGCAGTACTTC; cdr3_aa: CASSESLYEQYF
d_call: TRBD2; v_call: TRBV18; clone_size: NA; j_call: TRBJ2-1; cdr3_nt: TGTGCCAGCTCAAGGCCCGGGACTAGCGTAGGCAATGAGCAGTTCTTC; cdr3_aa: CASSRPGTSVGNEQFF
d_call: NA; v_call: TRBV5-1; clone_size: NA; j_call: TRBJ2-5; cdr3_nt: TGCGCCAGCAGCAAAACCGGGACAAAAGAGACCCAGTACTTC; cdr3_aa: CASSKTGTKETQYF